These 5 T cell receptor beta chains were sequenced from one sample in a study of T cell repertoires in cytomegalovirus infection. No cognate antigen is known for these TCRs. From the reads, TCRdb called clonotypes with MiXCR, one entry per CDR3 protein. The sample contains 650,000 to 900,000 distinct CDR3 sequences, approximately 32% of which appear only once. Sequences were derived from cultured CD8+ T cells from PBMCs, sampled from culture after CMV antigen stimulation. These receptors all come from a human donor in good health (CMV status not recorded). Some clones in this sample may be carry-over from other donors' samples.

This sequence joins TRBV7-8 and TRBJ1-3; the D is unclear. Germline CDR1 reads SGHVS; CDR2 reads FQNEAQ. V was shortened by 3 bases and J by 0 bases, with 9 bases between the two germline ends. The CDR3 covers 15 residues. This chain's CDR3 is CASSFSPYSGNTIYF. CDR3 DNA sequence: TGTGCCAGCAGCTTCAGTCCTTACTCTGGAAACACCATATATTTT.

This clonotype came up many times. This chain links TRBV7-2 with TRBJ2-2, with D unresolved. The CDR3 sequence is 12 residues long. Germline lookup yields CDR1 SGHTA and CDR2 FQGNSA. With 2 bases removed from V and 6 bases from J, the gap between germline ends came to 4 bases. The CDR3, as DNA: TGTGCCAGCAGCTTAAATGCCGGGGAGCTGTTTTTT. Protein: CASSLNAGELFF.

This CDR3 is CASSPVAGVSAEQYF. In nucleotides, the CDR3 is TGTGCCAGCAGCCCCGTAGCGGGGGTCTCCGCCGAGCAGTACTTC. The V and J genes are TRBV3-1 and TRBJ2-7, with 9 bases lining up with TRBD2. The trim removed 4 bases at V and 6 bases at J, leaving 10 bases unmatched. From germline, CDR1 is LGHDT and CDR2 YNNKEL (reference sequence). The CDR3 runs to 15 residues.

This clonotype has a handful of counts. This chain uses TRBV7-3 with TRBJ2-1, with 11 bases fitting TRBD2. Germline trimming cut 5 bases from V and 8 bases from J; bases unmatched to any gene: 8. This CDR3 is built from 15 residues. The germline gives CDR1 SGHTA, CDR2 FQGTGA. CDR3 region: CASSPPSGGFDEQFF. CDR3 DNA sequence: TGTGCCAGCAGCCCGCCTAGCGGGGGGTTCGATGAGCAGTTCTTC.

This clonotype has more than one count but fewer than ten. The J gene is TRBJ2-5, the V gene TRBV6-4, with 12 nucleotides matching TRBD2. The CDR3 has 13 residues. The V gene's germline CDR1 is MRHNA and CDR2 SNTAGT. After removal of 5 bases from V and 9 bases from J, the junction contained 4 bases not matched to a gene. The CDR3 nucleotides are TGTGCCAGCAGTTCGACTAGCGGGGGCCCCCAGTACTTC. This encodes CASSSTSGGPQYF.